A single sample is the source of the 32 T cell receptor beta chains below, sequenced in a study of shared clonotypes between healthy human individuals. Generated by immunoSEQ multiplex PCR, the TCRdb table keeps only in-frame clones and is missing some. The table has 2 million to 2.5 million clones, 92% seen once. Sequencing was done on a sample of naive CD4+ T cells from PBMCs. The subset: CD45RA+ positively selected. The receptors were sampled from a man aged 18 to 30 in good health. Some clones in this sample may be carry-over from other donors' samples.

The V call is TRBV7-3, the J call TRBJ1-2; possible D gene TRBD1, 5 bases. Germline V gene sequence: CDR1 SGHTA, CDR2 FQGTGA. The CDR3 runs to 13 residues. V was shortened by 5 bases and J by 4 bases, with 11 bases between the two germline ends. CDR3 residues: CASSQRGGYGYTF. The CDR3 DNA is TGTGCCAGCAGCCAGCGGGGGGGCTATGGCTACACCTTC. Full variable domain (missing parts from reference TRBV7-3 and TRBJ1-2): GAGVSQTPSNKVTEKGKYVELRCDPISGHTALYWYRQSLGQGPEFLIYFQGTGAADDSGLPNDRFFAVRPEGSVSTLKIQRTERGDSAVYLCASSQRGGYGYTFGSGTRLTVV.

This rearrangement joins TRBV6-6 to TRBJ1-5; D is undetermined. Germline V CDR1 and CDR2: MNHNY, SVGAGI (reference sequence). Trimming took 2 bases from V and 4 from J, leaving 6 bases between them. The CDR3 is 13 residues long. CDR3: CASSYPTNQPQHF. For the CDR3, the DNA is TGTGCCAGCAGTTACCCAACGAATCAGCCCCAGCATTTT.

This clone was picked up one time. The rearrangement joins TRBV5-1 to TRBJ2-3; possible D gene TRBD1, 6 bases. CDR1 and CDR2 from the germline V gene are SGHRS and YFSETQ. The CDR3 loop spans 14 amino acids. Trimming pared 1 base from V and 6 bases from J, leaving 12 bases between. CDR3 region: CASSLYQGKDTQYF. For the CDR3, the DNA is TGCGCCAGCAGCTTGTATCAGGGGAAGGATACGCAGTATTTT.

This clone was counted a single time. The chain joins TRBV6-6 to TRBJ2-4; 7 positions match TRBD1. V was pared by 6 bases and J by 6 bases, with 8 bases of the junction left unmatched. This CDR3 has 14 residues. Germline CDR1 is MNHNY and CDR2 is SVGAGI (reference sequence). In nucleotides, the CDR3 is TGTGCCAGCAGACCGCAGGGGGAGCGAAACATTCAGTACTTC. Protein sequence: CASRPQGERNIQYF.

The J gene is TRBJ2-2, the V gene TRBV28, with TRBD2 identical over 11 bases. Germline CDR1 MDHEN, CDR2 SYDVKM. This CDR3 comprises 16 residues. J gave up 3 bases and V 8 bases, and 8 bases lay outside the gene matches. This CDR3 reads CASLDSGRGDTGELFF. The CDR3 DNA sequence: TGTGCCAGCCTGGATAGCGGGAGGGGAGACACCGGGGAGCTGTTTTTT.

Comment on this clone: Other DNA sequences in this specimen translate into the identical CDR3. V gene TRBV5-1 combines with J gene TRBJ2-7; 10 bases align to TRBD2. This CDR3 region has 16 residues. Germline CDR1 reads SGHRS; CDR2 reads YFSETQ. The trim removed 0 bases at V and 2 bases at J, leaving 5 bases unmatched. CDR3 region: CASSLEGLAGAYEQYF. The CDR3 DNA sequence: TGCGCCAGCAGCTTGGAGGGGCTAGCGGGAGCCTACGAGCAGTACTTC.

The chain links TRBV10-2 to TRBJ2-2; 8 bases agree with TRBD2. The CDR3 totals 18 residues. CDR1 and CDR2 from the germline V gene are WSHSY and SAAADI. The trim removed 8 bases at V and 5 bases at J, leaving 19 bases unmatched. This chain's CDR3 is CASGRSPSGRGRTGELFF. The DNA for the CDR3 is TGCGCCAGCGGAAGATCGCCCAGCGGGAGAGGGCGGACCGGGGAGCTGTTTTTT.

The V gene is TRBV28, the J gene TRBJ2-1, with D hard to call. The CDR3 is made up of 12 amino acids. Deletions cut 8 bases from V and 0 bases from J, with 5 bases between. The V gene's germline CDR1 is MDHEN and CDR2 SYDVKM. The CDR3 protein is CASYSSYNEQFF. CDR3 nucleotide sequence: TGTGCCAGCTACAGCTCCTACAATGAGCAGTTCTTC.

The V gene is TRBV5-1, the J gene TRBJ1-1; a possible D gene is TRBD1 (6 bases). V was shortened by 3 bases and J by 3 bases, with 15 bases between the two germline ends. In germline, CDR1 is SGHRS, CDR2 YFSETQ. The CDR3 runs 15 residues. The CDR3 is CASSSLWGADTEAFF. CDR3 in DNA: TGCGCCAGCAGCTCCCTGTGGGGGGCGGACACTGAAGCTTTCTTT.

The CDR3 nucleotides are TGTGCCAGCAGCTCATTTCGTGACTCTCCGGGCCTTTACGAGCAGTACTTC. This gives the protein CASSSFRDSPGLYEQYF. This chain connects TRBV11-2 to TRBJ2-7; D is uncertain. This CDR3 region has 17 residues. Between the trimmed V and J ends, which lost 4 bases and 4 bases, there was a span of 23 bases. The germline V gene has CDR1 SGHAT and CDR2 FQNNGV.

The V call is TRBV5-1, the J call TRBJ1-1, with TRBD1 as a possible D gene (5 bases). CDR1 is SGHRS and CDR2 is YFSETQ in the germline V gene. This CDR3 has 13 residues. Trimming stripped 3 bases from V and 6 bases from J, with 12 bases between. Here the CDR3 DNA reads TGCGCCAGCAGCTCCATAGCAGGGTCTGAAGCTTTCTTT. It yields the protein CASSSIAGSEAFF.

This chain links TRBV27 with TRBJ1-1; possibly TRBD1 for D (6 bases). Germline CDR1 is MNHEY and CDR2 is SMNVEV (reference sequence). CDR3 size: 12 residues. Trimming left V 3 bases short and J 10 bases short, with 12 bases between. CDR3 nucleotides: TGTGCCAGCAGTTTGGGTAGGGGGAGAGCTTTCTTT. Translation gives CASSLGRGRAFF.

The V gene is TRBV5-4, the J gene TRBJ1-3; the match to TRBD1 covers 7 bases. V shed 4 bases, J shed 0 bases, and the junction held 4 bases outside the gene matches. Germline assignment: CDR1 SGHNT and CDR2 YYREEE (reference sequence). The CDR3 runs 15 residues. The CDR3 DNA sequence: TGTGCCAGCAGCGCCGGGACAGCCTCTGGAAACACCATATATTTT. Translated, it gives CASSAGTASGNTIYF.

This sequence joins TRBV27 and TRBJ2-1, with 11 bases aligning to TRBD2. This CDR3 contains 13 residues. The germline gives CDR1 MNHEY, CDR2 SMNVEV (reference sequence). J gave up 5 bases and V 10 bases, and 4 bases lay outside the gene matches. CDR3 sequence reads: CANQLAGDNEQFF. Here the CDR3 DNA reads TGTGCCAACCAACTAGCGGGAGACAATGAGCAGTTCTTC.

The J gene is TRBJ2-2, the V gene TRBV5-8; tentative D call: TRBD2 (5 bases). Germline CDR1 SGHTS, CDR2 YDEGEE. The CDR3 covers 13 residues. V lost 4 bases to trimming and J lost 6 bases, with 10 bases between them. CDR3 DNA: TGTGCCAGCAGCCTAGCTTGGGCCGGGGAGCTGTTTTTT. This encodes CASSLAWAGELFF.

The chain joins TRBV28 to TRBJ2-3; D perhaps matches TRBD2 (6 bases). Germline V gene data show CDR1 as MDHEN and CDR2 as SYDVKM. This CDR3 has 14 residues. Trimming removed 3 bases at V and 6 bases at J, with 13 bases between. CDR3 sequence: CASSLGGVGDTQYF. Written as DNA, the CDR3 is TGTGCCAGCAGTTTGGGCGGGGTGGGGGATACGCAGTATTTT.

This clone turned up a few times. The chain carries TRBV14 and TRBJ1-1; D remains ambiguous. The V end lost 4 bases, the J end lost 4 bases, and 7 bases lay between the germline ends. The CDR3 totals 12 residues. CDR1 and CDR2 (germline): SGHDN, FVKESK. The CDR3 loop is CASSLPLTEAFF. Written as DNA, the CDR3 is TGTGCCAGCAGCCTGCCCCTCACTGAAGCTTTCTTT.

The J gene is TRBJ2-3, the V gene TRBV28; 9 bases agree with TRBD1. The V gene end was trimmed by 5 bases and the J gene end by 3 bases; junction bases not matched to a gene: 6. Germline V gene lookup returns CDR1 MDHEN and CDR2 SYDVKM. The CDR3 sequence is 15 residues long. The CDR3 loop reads CASSANRGRTDTQYF. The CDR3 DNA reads TGTGCCAGCAGTGCGAACAGGGGGCGAACAGATACGCAGTATTTT.

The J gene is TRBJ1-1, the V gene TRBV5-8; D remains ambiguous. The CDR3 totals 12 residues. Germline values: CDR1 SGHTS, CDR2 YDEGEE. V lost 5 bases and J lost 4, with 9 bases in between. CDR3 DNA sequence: TGTGCCAGCAGATCTCCGGGCACTGAAGCTTTCTTT. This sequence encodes CASRSPGTEAFF.

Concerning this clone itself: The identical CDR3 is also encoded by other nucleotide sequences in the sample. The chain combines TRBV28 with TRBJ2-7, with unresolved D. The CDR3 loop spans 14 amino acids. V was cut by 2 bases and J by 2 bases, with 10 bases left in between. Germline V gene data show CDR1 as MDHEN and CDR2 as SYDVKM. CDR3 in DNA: TGTGCCAGCAGTTTAGGCGGTGGGGCCTACGAGCAGTACTTC. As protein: CASSLGGGAYEQYF.

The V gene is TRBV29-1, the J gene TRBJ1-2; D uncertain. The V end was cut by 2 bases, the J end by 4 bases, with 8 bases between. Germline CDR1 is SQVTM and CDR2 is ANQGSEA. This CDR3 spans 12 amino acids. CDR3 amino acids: CSVETQAYGYTF. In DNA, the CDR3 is TGCAGCGTTGAAACACAAGCCTATGGCTACACCTTC.

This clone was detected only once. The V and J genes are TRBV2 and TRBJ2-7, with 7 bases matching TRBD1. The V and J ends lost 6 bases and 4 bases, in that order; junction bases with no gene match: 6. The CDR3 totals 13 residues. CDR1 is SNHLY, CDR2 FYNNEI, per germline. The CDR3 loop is CASRPGTVYEQYF. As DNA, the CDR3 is TGTGCCAGCAGGCCCGGGACAGTATACGAGCAGTACTTC.

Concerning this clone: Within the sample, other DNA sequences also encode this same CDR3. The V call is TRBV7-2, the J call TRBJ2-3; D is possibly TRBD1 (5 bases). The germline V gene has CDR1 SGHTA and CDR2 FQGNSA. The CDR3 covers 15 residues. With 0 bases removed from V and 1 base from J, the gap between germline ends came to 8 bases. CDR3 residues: CASSLALRGTDTQYF. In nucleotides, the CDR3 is TGTGCCAGCAGCTTAGCTCTCAGGGGCACAGATACGCAGTATTTT.

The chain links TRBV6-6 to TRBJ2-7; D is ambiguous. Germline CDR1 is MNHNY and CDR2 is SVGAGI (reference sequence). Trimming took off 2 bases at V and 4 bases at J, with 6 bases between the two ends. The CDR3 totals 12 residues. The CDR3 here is CASSYVGYEQYF. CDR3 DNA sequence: TGTGCCAGCAGTTACGTGGGGTACGAGCAGTACTTC.

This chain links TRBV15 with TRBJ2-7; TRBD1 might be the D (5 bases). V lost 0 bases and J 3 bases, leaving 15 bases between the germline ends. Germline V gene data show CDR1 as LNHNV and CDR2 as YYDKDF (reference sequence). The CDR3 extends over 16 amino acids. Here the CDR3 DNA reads TGTGCCACCAGCAGAGAGGGGCCTCGACGAAACTACGAGCAGTACTTC. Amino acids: CATSREGPRRNYEQYF.

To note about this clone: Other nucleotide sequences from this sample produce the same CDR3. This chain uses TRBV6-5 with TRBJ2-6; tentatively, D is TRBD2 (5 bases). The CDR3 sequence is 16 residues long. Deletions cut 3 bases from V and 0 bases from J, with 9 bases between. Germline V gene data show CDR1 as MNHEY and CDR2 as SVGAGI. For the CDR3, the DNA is TGTGCCAGCAGTTATTCGAGGGACTCTGGGGCCAACGTCCTGACTTTC. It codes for CASSYSRDSGANVLTF.

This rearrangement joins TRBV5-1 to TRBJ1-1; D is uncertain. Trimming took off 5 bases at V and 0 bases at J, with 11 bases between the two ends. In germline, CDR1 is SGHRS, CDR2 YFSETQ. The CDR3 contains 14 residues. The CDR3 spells CASSERSMNTEAFF. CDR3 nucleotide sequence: TGCGCCAGCAGTGAACGGAGCATGAACACTGAAGCTTTCTTT.

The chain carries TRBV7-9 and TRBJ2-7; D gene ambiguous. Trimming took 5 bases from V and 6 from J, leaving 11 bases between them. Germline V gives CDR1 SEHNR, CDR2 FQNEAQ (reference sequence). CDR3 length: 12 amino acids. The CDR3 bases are TGTGCCAGCAGCGCAGTCCTTAGCGAGCAGTACTTC. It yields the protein CASSAVLSEQYF.

CDR3 DNA: TGTGCCAGCACGATATCCGGGGCCACAGATACGCAGTATTTT. Residues: CASTISGATDTQYF. The chain combines TRBV2 with TRBJ2-3; D possibly matches TRBD1 or TRBD2 (5 bases each). Trimming pared 7 bases from V and 2 bases from J, leaving 13 bases between. CDR1 SNHLY and CDR2 FYNNEI come from the germline V gene. CDR3 size: 14 residues.

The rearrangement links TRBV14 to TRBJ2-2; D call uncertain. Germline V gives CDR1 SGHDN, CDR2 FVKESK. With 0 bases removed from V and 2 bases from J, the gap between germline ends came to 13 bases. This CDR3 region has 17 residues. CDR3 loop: CASSQDWWASNTGELFF. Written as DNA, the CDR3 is TGTGCCAGCAGCCAAGATTGGTGGGCTTCCAACACCGGGGAGCTGTTTTTT.

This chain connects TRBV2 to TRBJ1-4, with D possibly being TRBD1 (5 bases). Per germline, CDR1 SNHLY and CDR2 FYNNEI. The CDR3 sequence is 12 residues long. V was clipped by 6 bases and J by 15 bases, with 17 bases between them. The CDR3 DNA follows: TGTGCCAGCAGGGGGCCCGCGCTGTGGGTGTTTTTT. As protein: CASRGPALWVFF.

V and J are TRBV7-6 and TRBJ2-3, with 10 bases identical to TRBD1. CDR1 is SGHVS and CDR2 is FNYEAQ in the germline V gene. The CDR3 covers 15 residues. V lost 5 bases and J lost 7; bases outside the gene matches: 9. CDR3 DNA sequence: TGTGCCAGCAGCAGACAGGGGGCGGCTATTAATACGCAGTATTTT. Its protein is CASSRQGAAINTQYF.